This T cell receptor beta chain appears in the sequencing data of a study of blood T cell repertoires in COVID-19. Study as a whole: Samples of COVID-19 (acute and convalescent) were obtained from the United States, Italy and Spain. T cells, B-cell-depleted T cells, or PBMCs supplied cDNA or gDNA.

In the original processing: Amplification from reference gene primers served as the basis for estimated nucleated cell counts. The data were produced by immunoSEQ multiplex PCR, yet TCRdb's version contains in-frame clones alone and is incomplete. V, J and clone size are those of that table, while D and trimming were read from the DNA. The table has 200,000 to 250,000 clones, approximately 90% seen once. This CDR3 has 16 residues. Germline V gene sequence: CDR1 MNHEY, CDR2 SVGAGI. V lost 0 bases and J lost 1, with 10 bases in between. The V call is TRBV6-5, the J call TRBJ2-1; D is possibly TRBD2 (5 bases). The sequenced material came from peripheral blood. This TCR came from a man between 18 and 29 years old with active or convalescent COVID-19. CDR3 protein: CASSYSWERSYNEQFF. CDR3 nucleotide sequence: TGTGCCAGCAGTTACTCGTGGGAGAGATCCTACAATGAGCAGTTCTTC.